These T cell receptor beta chains were read from a single sample in a study of CD8+CD57+ T cells in acquired aplastic anemia. A single record per CDR3 protein comes from TCRdb applying MiXCR to the reads. The table lists approximately 190,000 distinct CDR3 sequences, approximately 48% of them singletons. The sample was sorted CD4+, CD8+, or CD8+CD57+ T cells (not recorded which) from PBMCs. The receptors originated from a human donor with aplastic anemia. The CDR3 runs from the conserved cysteine through the conserved F or W. Each record gives: V gene, J gene, clone size, D gene, CDR3 protein, CDR3 DNA. The D gene is left open where the match is weak. Some rows mark clone size as missing; the rest say once, few, many or name a class of expanded clone.

TRBV7-9	TRBJ2-6	many	NA	CASSRLTRDGSNVLTF	TGTGCCAGCAGCCGATTAACTAGGGACGGTTCCAACGTCCTGACTTTC
TRBV20-1	TRBJ2-4	NA	TRBD1	CSASTGAKAKNIQYF	TGCAGTGCTTCGACAGGGGCGAAAGCCAAAAACATTCAGTACTTC
TRBV19	TRBJ2-7	few	NA	CASSISGNHEQYF	TGTGCCAGTAGTATTTCAGGGAACCACGAGCAGTACTTC
TRBV12-3/TRBV12-4	TRBJ1-5	few	NA	CASSFRSAGRIGQPQHF	TGTGCCAGCAGTTTCAGGTCCGCCGGACGAATAGGTCAGCCCCAGCATTTT
TRBV24-1	TRBJ2-3	NA	TRBD1	CATSDPGTESTDTQYF	TGTGCCACCAGTGATCCCGGGACAGAGAGCACAGATACGCAGTATTTT
TRBV12-3/TRBV12-4	TRBJ2-3	NA	NA	CASRRTGLSIYGTQYF	TGTGCCAGCAGACGTACGGGACTGAGCATTTATGGTACGCAGTATTTT
TRBV19	TRBJ2-2	NA	NA	CAALKGNTGELFF	TGTGCCGCCCTAAAGGGGAACACCGGGGAGCTGTTTTTT
TRBV7-9	TRBJ2-7	many	NA	CAIEVHEQYF	TGTGCCATAGAGGTCCACGAGCAGTACTTC
TRBV2	TRBJ2-1	many	NA	CASSELPADEQFF	TGTGCCAGCAGTGAACTCCCGGCTGATGAGCAGTTCTTC
TRBV2	TRBJ2-1	NA	TRBD2	CASSVGSGGQYNEQFF	TGTGCCAGCAGTGTTGGTAGCGGGGGGCAATACAATGAGCAGTTCTTC
TRBV4-1	TRBJ2-1	many	NA	CASSRQASSYNEQFF	TGCGCCAGCAGCCGACAGGCGAGCTCCTACAATGAGCAGTTCTTC
TRBV18	TRBJ2-3	NA	NA	CASSRLRNTQYF	TGTGCCAGCTCACGGCTAAGGAATACGCAGTATTTT
TRBV10-3	TRBJ2-5	few	NA	CAISGPETQYF	TGTGCCATCAGTGGGCCTGAGACCCAGTACTTC
TRBV7-2	TRBJ2-7	NA	NA	CASSLTGPSSYEQYF	TGTGCCAGCAGCTTGACAGGCCCGAGCTCCTACGAGCAGTACTTC
TRBV11-3	TRBJ2-5	many	TRBD1	CASRTGIGETQYF	TGTGCCAGCAGGACAGGGATTGGAGAGACCCAGTACTTC
TRBV5-1	TRBJ2-1	NA	NA	CASSLAAGLNEQFF	TGCGCCAGCAGCTTGGCCGCGGGCCTCAATGAGCAGTTCTTC
TRBV5-6	TRBJ1-1	NA	NA	CASSLYRTPNTEAFF	TGTGCCAGCAGCTTGTATAGGACACCGAACACTGAAGCTTTCTTT
TRBV19	TRBJ1-2	NA	NA	CASSPDWGYGYTF	TGTGCCAGTAGCCCTGATTGGGGCTATGGCTACACCTTC
TRBV5-6	TRBJ1-5	NA	NA	CASSLRHDYQPQHF	TGTGCCAGCAGCTTACGACATGATTATCAGCCCCAGCATTTT